Reported below is one T cell receptor beta chain. Its antigen is still unknown. The record originates from a study of CD8 T cells in Susac syndrome. Negative isolation yielded CD8+ and CD4+ T cells; FACS enriched TEMRA cells. This CDR3 is built from 11 residues. CDR1 and CDR2 from the germline V gene are PRHDT and FYEKMQ (reference sequence). Trimming took 0 bases from V and 11 from J, leaving 7 bases between them. Reverse transcription of about 0.5 to 1 ug RNA used random hexamers. An immunoSEQ multiplex PCR generated amplified TCR beta CDR3 products spanning 54 Vbeta and 13 Jbeta. TCRdb analysed the immunoSEQ multiplex PCR reads with MiXCR anew, one entry per CDR3 protein. The table records around 180,000 distinct CDR3 sequences, around 96% of them present only once. Study-level findings and limits: The study acknowledged a relatively small number of individuals in its TCR sequencing and HLA analysis.

This chain joins TRBV13 and TRBJ1-2; D remains ambiguous. The sample consisted of CD8+ T cells from PBMCs. The TCR sequence derives from a human donor with multiple sclerosis. The CDR3 DNA reads as TGTGCCAGCAGCTTAGGCCAACCGTACACCTTC. Translating gives CASSLGQPYTF.